The rows below give T cell receptor beta chains drawn from one sample of a study of shared clonotypes between healthy human individuals. Sequencing was performed with immunoSEQ multiplex PCR; in TCRdb, only in-frame clones are kept and a portion is missing. The sample lists about 1.1 million clones, approximately 78% occurring once. What was sequenced was memory CD4+ T cells from PBMCs. The receptors here all came from a man aged 18 to 30 in good health. Some clones in this sample may be carry-over from other donors' samples. The CDR3 runs from the conserved cysteine through the conserved F or W. A D gene is named only where the DNA matches it firmly. The listing skips clone size in some rows; elsewhere it reads once, few, many or a size class.

CDR3 protein,CDR3 DNA,D gene,J gene,V gene,clone size
CSVEGASYGYTF,TGCAGCGTGGAGGGGGCTTCCTATGGCTACACCTTC,TRBD1,TRBJ1-2,TRBV29-1,.
CASSSPPGTSGMTDTQYF,TGCGCCAGCAGCTCCCCTCCCGGGACTAGCGGGATGACAGATACGCAGTATTTT,TRBD2,TRBJ2-3,TRBV5-1,.
CASSRGGGGYEQYF,TGTGCCAGCAGTAGAGGGGGGGGAGGGTACGAGCAGTACTTC,.,TRBJ2-7,TRBV28,.
CAWLNRGVVYGYTF,TGTGCCTGGCTGAACAGGGGTGTTGTCTATGGCTACACCTTC,TRBD1,TRBJ1-2,TRBV30,.
CSALHYGYTF,TGCAGTGCTCTACACTATGGCTACACCTTC,.,TRBJ1-2,TRBV20-1,.
CAIRVTGTGGGTEAFF,TGTGCCATCAGGGTAACCGGGACAGGGGGGGGAACTGAAGCTTTCTTT,TRBD1,TRBJ1-1,TRBV10-3,.
CASSLVIAGELFF,TGCGCCAGCAGCTTGGTAATAGCCGGGGAGCTGTTTTTT,.,TRBJ2-2,TRBV5-1,.
CASSELLGQGLGGYTF,TGTGCCAGCAGTGAATTGCTAGGACAGGGCCTAGGTGGCTACACCTTC,TRBD1,TRBJ1-2,TRBV25-1,.
CASSSTPSGKLWNEQFF,TGCGCCAGCAGCTCCACACCTAGCGGGAAGCTATGGAATGAGCAGTTCTTC,TRBD2,TRBJ2-1,TRBV5-1,once
CASSRPGFGVGEQYF,TGTGCCAGCAGCAGACCGGGCTTTGGAGTGGGAGAGCAGTACTTC,.,TRBJ2-7,TRBV11-2,.
CASSQSEQRAAFF,TGTGCCAGCAGCCAATCGGAGCAGAGGGCAGCTTTCTTT,.,TRBJ1-1,TRBV16,.
CASSLTSGGGGEQFF,TGCGCCAGCAGCTTGACTAGCGGAGGGGGAGGTGAGCAGTTCTTC,TRBD2,TRBJ2-1,TRBV5-1,.
CASGSGTGDGYTF,TGTGCTAGTGGTTCCGGGACAGGGGACGGCTACACCTTC,TRBD1,TRBJ1-2,TRBV12-5,.
CASSRQFESGYTF,TGTGCCAGTAGTAGGCAATTTGAGTCTGGCTACACCTTC,.,TRBJ1-2,TRBV19,.
CASSPTATKLDTQYF,TGTGCCAGCTCACCGACAGCGACCAAGCTGGATACGCAGTATTTT,.,TRBJ2-3,TRBV18,few
CARAGQGNTEAFF,TGTGCCAGGGCGGGACAGGGGAACACTGAAGCTTTCTTT,TRBD1,TRBJ1-1,TRBV2,.
CASSQAGVELEQFF,TGTGCCAGCAGCCAAGCGGGTGTGGAGCTTGAGCAGTTCTTC,.,TRBJ2-1,TRBV4-2,.
CASSFFPAGGSSYNEQFF,TGCGCCAGCAGCTTTTTTCCGGCGGGAGGTAGCTCCTACAATGAGCAGTTCTTC,TRBD2,TRBJ2-1,TRBV5-1,.
CASSIIGTDEAFF,TGCGCCAGCAGCATTATCGGGACAGATGAAGCTTTCTTT,TRBD1,TRBJ1-1,TRBV5-1,.
CASLWGGTVEAFF,TGTGCCAGCTTATGGGGAGGGACGGTTGAAGCTTTCTTT,.,TRBJ1-1,TRBV2,.
CATSRDIGSNTGELFF,TGTGCCACCAGCAGAGATATAGGTTCGAACACCGGGGAGCTGTTTTTT,.,TRBJ2-2,TRBV15,.
CAISPAGAERTDTQYF,TGTGCCATCAGTCCAGCGGGAGCCGAACGCACAGATACGCAGTATTTT,TRBD2,TRBJ2-3,TRBV10-3,once
CASSEGTSGRDTQYF,TGCGCCAGCAGCGAAGGGACTAGCGGGAGAGATACGCAGTATTTT,TRBD2,TRBJ2-3,TRBV5-1,.
CASSRPGLAGGAGELFF,TGTGCCAGCAGCAGACCGGGACTAGCGGGAGGTGCCGGGGAGCTGTTTTTT,TRBD2,TRBJ2-2,TRBV7-2,.
CASSPEGLAGDREQYF,TGTGCCAGCAGCCCTGAAGGGCTAGCGGGAGATCGGGAGCAGTACTTC,TRBD2,TRBJ2-7,TRBV5-5,few
CASSSSFDRVDGYTF,TGTGCCAGCAGCTCTAGCTTCGACAGGGTCGACGGCTACACCTTC,TRBD1,TRBJ1-2,TRBV5-6,.
CASSLETLAGATQYF,TGTGCCAGCAGCTTAGAGACACTAGCGGGAGCAACGCAGTATTTT,TRBD2,TRBJ2-3,TRBV7-2,.
CASSRSGTGAEAFF,TGCGCCAGCAGCCGCTCCGGGACGGGGGCTGAAGCTTTCTTT,.,TRBJ1-1,TRBV4-3,.
CASSQAGTDTQYF,TGCGCCAGCAGCCAAGCTGGGACAGATACGCAGTATTTT,.,TRBJ2-3,TRBV4-3,.
CAISEQRSLSEQYF,TGTGCCATCAGTGAGCAGAGATCTCTCAGCGAGCAGTACTTC,.,TRBJ2-7,TRBV10-3,.
CASSRDGTYGYTF,TGTGCCAGCAGCCGGGACGGCACCTATGGCTACACCTTC,.,TRBJ1-2,TRBV14,many
CASSLNGQGLEQFF,TGTGCCAGCAGCTTAAACGGACAGGGTTTGGAGCAGTTCTTC,TRBD1,TRBJ2-1,TRBV7-3,.
CASSEWSRALASPTDTQYF,TGCGCCAGCAGTGAGTGGAGTCGGGCGCTAGCTTCTCCCACAGATACGCAGTATTTT,.,TRBJ2-3,TRBV10-2,.
CASSYRGEETQYF,TGTGCCAGCTCTTACCGGGGGGAAGAGACCCAGTACTTC,TRBD2,TRBJ2-5,TRBV18,.
CASSLETGGNTIYF,TGTGCCAGCAGCTTGGAAACGGGGGGAAACACCATATATTTT,.,TRBJ1-3,TRBV5-5,.
CASKPDPNYGYTF,TGCGCCAGCAAGCCAGACCCTAACTATGGCTACACCTTC,.,TRBJ1-2,TRBV5-1,.
CASSKGQSSGNTIYF,TGTGCCAGCAGCAAAGGACAGAGCTCTGGAAACACCATATATTTT,.,TRBJ1-3,TRBV21-1,.
CASSLGRETGELFF,TGTGCCAGCAGCTTAGGGAGGGAGACCGGGGAGCTGTTTTTT,.,TRBJ2-2,TRBV7-2,.
CASCHRDTADEQYF,TGTGCCAGCTGCCACCGGGACACCGCCGACGAGCAGTACTTC,.,TRBJ2-7,TRBV6-6,once
CASRAAGPNEKLFF,TGTGCCAGCAGGGCTGCGGGGCCTAATGAAAAACTGTTTTTT,.,TRBJ1-4,TRBV28,once
CASSASSGRMEEQYF,TGTGCCAGCAGCGCATCTAGCGGGAGGATGGAAGAGCAGTACTTC,TRBD2,TRBJ2-7,TRBV7-2,.
CASSSSSGKGTGELFF,TGCGCCAGCAGCTCTAGTAGCGGGAAGGGGACCGGGGAGCTGTTTTTT,TRBD2,TRBJ2-2,TRBV5-1,.
CASSQPIGGLGYGYTF,TGCGCCAGCAGCCAGCCGATAGGGGGCTTGGGCTATGGCTACACCTTC,TRBD1,TRBJ1-2,TRBV4-1,.
CASSRTTAGDTQYF,TGTGCCAGCAGCCGAACCACAGCAGGAGATACGCAGTATTTT,.,TRBJ2-3,TRBV11-3,.
CASSVRLAGGYNEQFF,TGTGCCAGCAGCGTAAGACTAGCGGGAGGGTACAATGAGCAGTTCTTC,TRBD2,TRBJ2-1,TRBV11-2,.
CASSPAVETQYF,TGTGCCAGCTCACCAGCCGTGGAGACCCAGTACTTC,.,TRBJ2-5,TRBV18,few
CATLGLTISNYGYTF,TGTGCCACCCTTGGCCTGACGATTTCTAACTATGGCTACACCTTC,.,TRBJ1-2,TRBV28,.
CASSLGLAGSYNEQFF,TGCGCCAGCAGCTTAGGACTAGCGGGCTCCTACAATGAGCAGTTCTTC,TRBD2,TRBJ2-1,TRBV5-1,.
CAITSTGMNTEAFF,TGTGCCATCACATCGACAGGGATGAACACTGAAGCTTTCTTT,TRBD1,TRBJ1-1,TRBV10-3,.
CASSRAETQYF,TGTGCCAGCAGTCGAGCAGAGACCCAGTACTTC,.,TRBJ2-5,TRBV28,.
CASSLTGLAGSYNEQFF,TGTGCCAGCAGCTTAACCGGACTAGCGGGATCATACAATGAGCAGTTCTTC,TRBD2,TRBJ2-1,TRBV7-2,.
CASSLYRLGTGNEQFF,TGTGCCAGCAGTTTATACCGCTTGGGGACGGGCAATGAGCAGTTCTTC,.,TRBJ2-1,TRBV28,.
CASSEAPRGGELFF,TGTGCCAGCAGTGAAGCCCCCCGAGGGGGGGAGCTGTTTTTT,.,TRBJ2-2,TRBV2,.
CASSQEPGLASYEQYF,TGTGCCAGCAGCCAAGAACCGGGACTAGCGAGTTACGAGCAGTACTTC,TRBD2,TRBJ2-7,TRBV4-2,.
CASSLTGGNQPQHF,TGTGCCAGCAGCCTAACTGGGGGCAATCAGCCCCAGCATTTT,.,TRBJ1-5,TRBV7-8,.
CASSSTGAIQETQYF,TGCGCCAGCAGCTCGACGGGCGCGATCCAAGAGACCCAGTACTTC,.,TRBJ2-5,TRBV5-1,.
CASSQTGLAYGYTF,TGTGCCAGCAGCCAAACAGGGTTGGCCTATGGCTACACCTTC,.,TRBJ1-2,TRBV14,.
CAWSVRGRGDTDTQYF,TGTGCCTGGAGTGTACGGGGCAGGGGGGACACAGATACGCAGTATTTT,.,TRBJ2-3,TRBV30,once
CATSKGSSGSPGETQYF,TGTGCCACCAGCAAGGGTTCGAGCGGGAGCCCCGGAGAGACCCAGTACTTC,TRBD2,TRBJ2-5,TRBV15,.